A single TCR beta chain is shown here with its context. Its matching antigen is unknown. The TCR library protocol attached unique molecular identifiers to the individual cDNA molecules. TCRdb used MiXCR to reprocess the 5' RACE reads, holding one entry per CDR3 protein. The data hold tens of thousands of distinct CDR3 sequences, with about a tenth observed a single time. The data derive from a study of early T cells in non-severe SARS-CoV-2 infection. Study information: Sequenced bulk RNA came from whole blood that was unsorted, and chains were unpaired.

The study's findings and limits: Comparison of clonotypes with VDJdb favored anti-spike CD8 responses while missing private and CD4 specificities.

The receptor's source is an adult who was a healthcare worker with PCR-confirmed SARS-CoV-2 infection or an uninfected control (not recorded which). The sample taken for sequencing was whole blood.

The CDR3: CSAGVKSLDYQPQHF. The CDR3 DNA is TGCAGTGCAGGCGTGAAGTCCTTAGATTATCAGCCCCAGCATTTT. The chain has TRBV20-1 and TRBJ1-5; D uncertain. Deletions cut 6 bases from V and 5 bases from J, with 20 bases between. Germline loops: CDR1 DFQATT, CDR2 SNEGSKA (reference sequence). This CDR3 spans 15 amino acids.